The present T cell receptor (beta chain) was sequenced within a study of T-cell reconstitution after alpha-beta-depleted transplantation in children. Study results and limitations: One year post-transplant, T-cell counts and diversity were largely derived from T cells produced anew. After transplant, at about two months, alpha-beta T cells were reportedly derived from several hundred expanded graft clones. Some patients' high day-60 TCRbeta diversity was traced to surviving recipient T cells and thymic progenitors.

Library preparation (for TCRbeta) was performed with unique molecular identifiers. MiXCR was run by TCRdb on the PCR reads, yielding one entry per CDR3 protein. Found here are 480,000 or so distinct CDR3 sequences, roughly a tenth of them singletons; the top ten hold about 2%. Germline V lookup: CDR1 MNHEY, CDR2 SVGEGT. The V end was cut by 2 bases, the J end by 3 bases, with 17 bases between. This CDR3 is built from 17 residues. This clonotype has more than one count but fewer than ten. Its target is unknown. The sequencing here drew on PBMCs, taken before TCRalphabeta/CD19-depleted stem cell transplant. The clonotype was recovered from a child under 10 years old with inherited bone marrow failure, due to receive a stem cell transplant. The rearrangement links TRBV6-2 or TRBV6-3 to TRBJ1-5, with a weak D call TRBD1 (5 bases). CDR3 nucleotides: TGTGCCAGCAGTTACCACGACGGGGCCCCCAACAATCAGCCCCAGCATTTT. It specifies CASSYHDGAPNNQPQHF.